Listed below are T cell receptor beta chains from one sample, sequenced in a study of cytomegalovirus exposure and HLA in healthy donors. Clones were sequenced by immunoSEQ multiplex PCR, and TCRdb holds only the in-frame ones, with some missing. The sample gives about 160,000 clones, about 95% of which show up once; roughly 0.83% is in the top ten. Material: PBMCs. The origin of the receptors is a young woman in good health and CMV-seronegative. Both conserved end residues are part of each CDR3. The order of the fields is D gene, J gene, V gene, CDR3 protein. A D gene is named only where the DNA matches it firmly.

d_call: TRBD1; j_call: TRBJ2-5; v_call: TRBV7-2; cdr3_aa: CASSLDVGGGRETQYF
d_call: NA; j_call: TRBJ1-5; v_call: TRBV19; cdr3_aa: CASSIEFQGPRQHF
d_call: TRBD1; j_call: TRBJ2-7; v_call: TRBV7-2; cdr3_aa: CASAGTGVREQYF
d_call: NA; j_call: TRBJ2-3; v_call: TRBV9; cdr3_aa: CASSVGRAGGDTQYF
d_call: NA; j_call: TRBJ1-1; v_call: TRBV5-6; cdr3_aa: CASSFPTGRTEAFF
d_call: NA; j_call: TRBJ1-1; v_call: TRBV2; cdr3_aa: CASSVGQTNTEAFF
d_call: TRBD2; j_call: TRBJ2-7; v_call: TRBV5-1; cdr3_aa: CASSLELTSGHSSYEQYF
d_call: TRBD1; j_call: TRBJ1-2; v_call: TRBV6-5; cdr3_aa: CASSYDRGATNYGYTF
d_call: NA; j_call: TRBJ1-2; v_call: TRBV6-1; cdr3_aa: CASTQDYGYTF
d_call: TRBD2; j_call: TRBJ2-1; v_call: TRBV14; cdr3_aa: CASSQDNRLAGDGEQFF
d_call: TRBD1; j_call: TRBJ2-7; v_call: TRBV5-6; cdr3_aa: CASSWGTGMSEQYF
d_call: TRBD2; j_call: TRBJ2-7; v_call: TRBV9; cdr3_aa: CASSAGGAYEQYF
d_call: TRBD1; j_call: TRBJ2-1; v_call: TRBV10-3; cdr3_aa: CAISWGQDYNEQFF
d_call: NA; j_call: TRBJ1-5; v_call: TRBV6-5; cdr3_aa: CASRGLGGQPQHF
d_call: TRBD1; j_call: TRBJ2-7; v_call: TRBV5-6; cdr3_aa: CASSVTGGYEQYF
d_call: NA; j_call: TRBJ2-7; v_call: TRBV6-6; cdr3_aa: CASSRGQIHEQYF
d_call: NA; j_call: TRBJ1-2; v_call: TRBV20-1; cdr3_aa: CSARRGYGYTF
d_call: TRBD1; j_call: TRBJ2-7; v_call: TRBV19; cdr3_aa: CASRPGQGSSYEQYF
d_call: TRBD1; j_call: TRBJ2-7; v_call: TRBV5-6; cdr3_aa: CASRVGQGVDEQYF
d_call: NA; j_call: TRBJ2-3; v_call: TRBV2; cdr3_aa: CARGGRGSGRDTQYF
d_call: NA; j_call: TRBJ1-1; v_call: TRBV27; cdr3_aa: CASSSLSSARHQAFF
d_call: TRBD2; j_call: TRBJ2-1; v_call: TRBV7-6; cdr3_aa: CASSLAPNSGGRYNEQFF
d_call: TRBD2; j_call: TRBJ2-5; v_call: TRBV15; cdr3_aa: CATSRGVGSGLIQETQYF
d_call: NA; j_call: TRBJ2-3; v_call: TRBV11-2; cdr3_aa: CASSKSGGTDTQYF
d_call: NA; j_call: TRBJ1-2; v_call: TRBV6-5; cdr3_aa: CASSYSILGFYGYTF
d_call: TRBD2; j_call: TRBJ2-4; v_call: TRBV6-5; cdr3_aa: CASSRSGGRGNIQYF
d_call: TRBD1; j_call: TRBJ2-1; v_call: TRBV27; cdr3_aa: CASSLLGDRVGDEQFF
d_call: NA; j_call: TRBJ2-7; v_call: TRBV7-2; cdr3_aa: CASSLAPVEYEQYF
d_call: TRBD1; j_call: TRBJ2-7; v_call: TRBV5-4; cdr3_aa: CASSSWDSEQYF
d_call: NA; j_call: TRBJ2-7; v_call: TRBV19; cdr3_aa: CASSPQQGNEQYF
d_call: TRBD1; j_call: TRBJ1-2; v_call: TRBV19; cdr3_aa: CASSTPGTANYGYTF
d_call: NA; j_call: TRBJ1-3; v_call: TRBV7-6; cdr3_aa: CASQDGSGNTIYF
d_call: TRBD2; j_call: TRBJ2-7; v_call: TRBV7-9; cdr3_aa: CASSTPRTSGGTYEQYF
d_call: NA; j_call: TRBJ2-1; v_call: TRBV11-1; cdr3_aa: CASSLAVGYGGQFF
d_call: NA; j_call: TRBJ2-3; v_call: TRBV4-3; cdr3_aa: CASSQDLAGATDTQYF
d_call: TRBD2; j_call: TRBJ2-7; v_call: TRBV25-1; cdr3_aa: CASNSWGGERTYEQYF
d_call: NA; j_call: TRBJ2-2; v_call: TRBV12-5; cdr3_aa: CASGLVPVSGELFF
d_call: TRBD1; j_call: TRBJ1-1; v_call: TRBV5-4; cdr3_aa: CASSPGGANTEAFF
d_call: TRBD2; j_call: TRBJ2-6; v_call: TRBV19; cdr3_aa: CASSRGGTGANVLTF
d_call: TRBD2; j_call: TRBJ2-3; v_call: TRBV7-3; cdr3_aa: CASSLGLGLAGEIGTDTQYF
d_call: TRBD2; j_call: TRBJ2-1; v_call: TRBV11-2; cdr3_aa: CASSFGLAGLYNEQFF
d_call: TRBD2; j_call: TRBJ2-7; v_call: TRBV4-3; cdr3_aa: CASSKGRDYEQYF
d_call: TRBD1; j_call: TRBJ1-2; v_call: TRBV2; cdr3_aa: CASSSLDRGYGYTF
d_call: NA; j_call: TRBJ1-5; v_call: TRBV7-9; cdr3_aa: CASALGGLGQPQHF
d_call: NA; j_call: TRBJ2-3; v_call: TRBV4-3; cdr3_aa: CASSQEPTPHPTDTQYF
d_call: TRBD1; j_call: TRBJ1-6; v_call: TRBV19; cdr3_aa: CASSMVQGASSPLHF